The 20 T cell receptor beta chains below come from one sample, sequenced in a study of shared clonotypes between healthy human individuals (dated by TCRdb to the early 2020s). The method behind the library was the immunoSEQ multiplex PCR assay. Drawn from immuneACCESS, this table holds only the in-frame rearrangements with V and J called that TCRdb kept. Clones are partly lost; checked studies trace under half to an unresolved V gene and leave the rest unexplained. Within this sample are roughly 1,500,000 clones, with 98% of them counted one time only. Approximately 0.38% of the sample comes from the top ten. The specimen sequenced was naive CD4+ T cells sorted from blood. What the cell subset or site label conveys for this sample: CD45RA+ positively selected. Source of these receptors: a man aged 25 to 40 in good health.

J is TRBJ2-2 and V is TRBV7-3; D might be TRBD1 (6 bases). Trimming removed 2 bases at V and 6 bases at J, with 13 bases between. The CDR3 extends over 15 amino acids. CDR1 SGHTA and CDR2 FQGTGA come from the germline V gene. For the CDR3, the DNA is TGTGCCAGCAGCTTAGGTCGCAGGGGAGCCGGGGAGCTGTTTTTT. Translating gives CASSLGRRGAGELFF.

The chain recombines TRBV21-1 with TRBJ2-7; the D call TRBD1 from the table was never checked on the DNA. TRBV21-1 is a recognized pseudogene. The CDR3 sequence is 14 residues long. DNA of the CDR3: TGTGCCAGCAGCAACGGGACAGGGTATTACGAGCAGTACTTC. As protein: CASSNGTGYYEQYF.

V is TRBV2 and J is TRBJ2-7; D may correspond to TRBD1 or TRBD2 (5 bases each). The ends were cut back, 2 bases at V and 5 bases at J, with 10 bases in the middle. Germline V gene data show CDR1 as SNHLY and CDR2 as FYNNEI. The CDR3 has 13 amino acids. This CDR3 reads CASSEQGANEQYF. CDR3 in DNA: TGTGCCAGCAGTGAACAGGGAGCCAACGAGCAGTACTTC.

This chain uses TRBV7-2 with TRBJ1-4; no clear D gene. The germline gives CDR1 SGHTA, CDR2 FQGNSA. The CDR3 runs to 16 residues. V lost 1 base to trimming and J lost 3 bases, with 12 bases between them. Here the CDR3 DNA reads TGTGCCAGCAGCTTAGGAAGGGTGGTGTCTAATGAAAAACTGTTTTTT. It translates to CASSLGRVVSNEKLFF.

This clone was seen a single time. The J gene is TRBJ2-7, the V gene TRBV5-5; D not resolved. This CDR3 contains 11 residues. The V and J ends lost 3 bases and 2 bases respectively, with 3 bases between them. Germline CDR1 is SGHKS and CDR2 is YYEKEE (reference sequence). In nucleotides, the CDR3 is TGTGCCAGCAGCTACACCTACGAGCAGTACTTC. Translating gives CASSYTYEQYF.

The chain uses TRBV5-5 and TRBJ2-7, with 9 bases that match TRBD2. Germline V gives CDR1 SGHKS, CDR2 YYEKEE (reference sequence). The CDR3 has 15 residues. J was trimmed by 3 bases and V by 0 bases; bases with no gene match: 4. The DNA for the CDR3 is TGTGCCAGCAGCTTGGGGCTAGCGGGACTCTACGAGCAGTACTTC. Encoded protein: CASSLGLAGLYEQYF.

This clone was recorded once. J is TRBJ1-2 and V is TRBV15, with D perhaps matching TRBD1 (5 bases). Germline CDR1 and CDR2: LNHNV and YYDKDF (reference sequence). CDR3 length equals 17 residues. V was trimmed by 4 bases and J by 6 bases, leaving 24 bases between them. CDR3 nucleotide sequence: TGTGCCACCAGCATTCCCGGGCTCCAGGGCAATTCGGATGGCTACACCTTC. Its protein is CATSIPGLQGNSDGYTF.

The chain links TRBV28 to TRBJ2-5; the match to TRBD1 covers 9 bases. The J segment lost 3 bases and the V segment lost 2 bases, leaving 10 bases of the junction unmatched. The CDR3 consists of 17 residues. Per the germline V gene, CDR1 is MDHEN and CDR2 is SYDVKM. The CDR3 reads CASSLRETGGTEETQYF. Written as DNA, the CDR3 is TGTGCCAGCAGTTTAAGGGAGACAGGGGGGACCGAAGAGACCCAGTACTTC.

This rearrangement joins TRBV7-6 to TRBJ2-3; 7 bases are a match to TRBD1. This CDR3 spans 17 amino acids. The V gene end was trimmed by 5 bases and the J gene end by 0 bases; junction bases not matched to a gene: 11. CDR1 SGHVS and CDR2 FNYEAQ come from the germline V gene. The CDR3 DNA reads TGTGCCAGCAGCCATGGGGTCCTACAGGGGAGCACAGATACGCAGTATTTT. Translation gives CASSHGVLQGSTDTQYF.

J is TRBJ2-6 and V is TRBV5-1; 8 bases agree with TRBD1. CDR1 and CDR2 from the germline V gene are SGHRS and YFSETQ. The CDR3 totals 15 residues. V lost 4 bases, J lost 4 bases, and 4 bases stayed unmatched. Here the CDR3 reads CASSMTGEGANVLTF. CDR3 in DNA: TGCGCCAGCAGCATGACAGGGGAGGGGGCCAACGTCCTGACTTTC.

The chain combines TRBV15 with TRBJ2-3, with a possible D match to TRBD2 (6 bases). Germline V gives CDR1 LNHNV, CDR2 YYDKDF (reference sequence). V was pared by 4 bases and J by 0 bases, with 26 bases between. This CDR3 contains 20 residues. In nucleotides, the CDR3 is TGTGCCACCAGCAAGAAGACGGGTAGCGGCATAATCCTTAGCACAGATACGCAGTATTTT. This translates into CATSKKTGSGIILSTDTQYF.

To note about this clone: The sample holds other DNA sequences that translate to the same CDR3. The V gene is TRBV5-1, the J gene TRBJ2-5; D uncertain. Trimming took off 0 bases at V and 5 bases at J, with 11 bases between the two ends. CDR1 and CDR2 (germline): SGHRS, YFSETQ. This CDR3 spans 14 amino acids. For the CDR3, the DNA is TGCGCCAGCAGCTTGGCTGGGGTAGGGGAGACCCAGTACTTC. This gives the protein CASSLAGVGETQYF.

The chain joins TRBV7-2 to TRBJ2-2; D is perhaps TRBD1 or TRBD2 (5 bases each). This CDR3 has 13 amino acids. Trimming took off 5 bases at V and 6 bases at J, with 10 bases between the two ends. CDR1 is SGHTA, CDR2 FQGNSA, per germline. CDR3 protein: CASSRGVAGELFF. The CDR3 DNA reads TGTGCCAGCAGCCGAGGGGTAGCCGGGGAGCTGTTTTTT.

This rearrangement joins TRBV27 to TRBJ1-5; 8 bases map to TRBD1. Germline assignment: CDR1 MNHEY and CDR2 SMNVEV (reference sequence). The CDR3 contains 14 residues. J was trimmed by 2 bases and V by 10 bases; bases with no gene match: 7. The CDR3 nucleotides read TGTGCCACCTCGGACAGGGCACGCAATCAGCCCCAGCATTTT. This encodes CATSDRARNQPQHF.

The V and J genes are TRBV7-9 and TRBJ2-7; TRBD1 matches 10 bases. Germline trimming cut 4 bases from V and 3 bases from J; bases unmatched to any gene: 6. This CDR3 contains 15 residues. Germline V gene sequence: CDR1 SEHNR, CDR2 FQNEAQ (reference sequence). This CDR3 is CASSWTGGGHYEQYF. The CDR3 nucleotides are TGTGCCAGCAGCTGGACAGGGGGAGGGCACTACGAGCAGTACTTC.

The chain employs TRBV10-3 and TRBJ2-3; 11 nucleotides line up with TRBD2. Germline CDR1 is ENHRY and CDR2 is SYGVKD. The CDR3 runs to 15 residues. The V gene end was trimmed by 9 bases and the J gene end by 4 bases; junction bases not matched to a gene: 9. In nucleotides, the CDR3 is TGTGCCATAAACCAACTAGCGGGAGTGGCAGATACGCAGTATTTT. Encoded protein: CAINQLAGVADTQYF.

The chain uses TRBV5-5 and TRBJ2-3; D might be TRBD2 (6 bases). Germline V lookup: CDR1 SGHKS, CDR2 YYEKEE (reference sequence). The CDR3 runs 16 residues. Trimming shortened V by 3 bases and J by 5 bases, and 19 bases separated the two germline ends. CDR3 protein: CASSYRGLIVGDTQYF. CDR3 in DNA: TGTGCCAGCAGCTACCGGGGACTGATAGTGGGAGATACGCAGTATTTT.

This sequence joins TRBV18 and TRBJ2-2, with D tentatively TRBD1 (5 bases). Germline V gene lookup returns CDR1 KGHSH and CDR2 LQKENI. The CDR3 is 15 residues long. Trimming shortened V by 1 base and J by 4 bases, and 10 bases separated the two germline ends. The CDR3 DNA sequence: TGTGCCAGCTCACCACTAGGGGCTACCACCGGGGAGCTGTTTTTT. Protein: CASSPLGATTGELFF.

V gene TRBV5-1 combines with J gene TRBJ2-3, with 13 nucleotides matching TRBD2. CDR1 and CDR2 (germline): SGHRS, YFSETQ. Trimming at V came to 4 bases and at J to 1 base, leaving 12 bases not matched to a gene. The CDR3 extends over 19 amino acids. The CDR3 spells CASSPRGGLAGAGTDTQYF. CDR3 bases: TGCGCCAGCAGCCCCCGGGGAGGACTAGCGGGAGCAGGCACAGATACGCAGTATTTT.

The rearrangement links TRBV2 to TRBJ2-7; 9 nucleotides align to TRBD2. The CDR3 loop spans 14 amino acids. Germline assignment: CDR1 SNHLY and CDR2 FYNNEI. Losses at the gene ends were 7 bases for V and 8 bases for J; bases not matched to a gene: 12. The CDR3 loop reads CASTFLREGGQQYF. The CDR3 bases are TGTGCCAGCACCTTCCTGCGGGAGGGAGGCCAGCAGTACTTC.